This TCR beta chain was sequenced during a study of T cells expressing NK-cell markers (dated by TCRdb to 2018 to 2020). In the study overall: Seven to nine donors provided sorted CD3+CD56+NKG2C+, CD3+CD56+NKG2C- and CD3+CD56-NKG2C+ T-cell subsets, whose TCR beta-chain repertoires were profiled. Among the eight sequenced donors, seven were HCMV-seropositive and one was HCMV-seronegative. Libraries were sequenced as 2 x 150 bp reads on Illumina HiSeq 2000/2500, MiSeq or NextSeq. Randomly selected healthy volunteers, three men and five women, were used as the eight sequenced donors. The research as a whole found: For six donors, the dominant CD3+CD56+NKG2C+ clonotypes were among the top 10 CD8+ clonotypes and accounted for roughly 1.0-7.5% of CD8+ T cells. Whether the expanded NKG2C-expressing T cell clones were specific for HCMV antigens was left unclear. Those dominant clonotypes were again the most abundant among CD3+CD56-NKG2C+ cells in a handful of donors, at about 28.3-65%.

A remark on this clonotype: This clone's antigen is unknown.

A commercial ELISA kit detecting HCMV-specific IgG in serum was used to determine HCMV serostatus. Peripheral blood mononuclear cells were isolated from blood by Ficoll density gradient centrifugation. Measured from the cysteine to the phenylalanine, the CDR3 is 13 residues long. The entry carries no DNA sequence. CDR1 and CDR2, looked up from the germline V gene, are MDHEN and SYDVKM. Instrument on record: Illumina HiSeq 2000. 5'RACE template switching, by which a universal primer site and unique molecular identifiers were added, was used to make TCR beta cDNA libraries. Synthesis of cDNA was primed from the TCR beta constant segment and was followed by two consecutive PCR amplification steps. On the authors' methods: MIGEC handled demultiplexing of the reads and grouping by UMI, while MiTCR was used to assemble and quantify clonotypes. To exclude erroneous sequences, any TCR cDNA sequence not supported by at least two reads was discarded. Downstream repertoire analysis used the tcR package, and clonotypes were matched across fractions by CDR3 nucleotide sequence plus V segment. Antigen specificity was annotated against VDJdb with VDJmatch, allowing one amino acid substitution in CDR3. Each CDR3 protein sequence appears as one entry after TCRdb reprocessed the reads, and no DNA is included. The V and J calls reflect TCRdb's pipeline rather than the authors' work. The sample has 500,000 to 600,000 distinct CDR3 sequences on record. Clones ranked in the top ten supply 3.5% to 4.5% of the sample.

Sequenced: blood T cells: a sorted CD56 or NKG2C T cell subset, CD4+ or CD8+ T cells, or bulk PBMC T cells (not recorded which). This TCR was sampled from a man aged 18 to 29 in good health. Donor details come from another sample of the same person, matched by shared clones. The sequence joins TRBV28 to TRBJ2-1; TCRdb proposes TRBD1, but this gene call is untestable without DNA. The CDR3 region: CASAEGQYNEQFF.